The next 24 T cell receptor beta chains were all read from a single sample in a study of early T cells in non-severe SARS-CoV-2 infection. TCRdb reprocessed the 5' RACE reads via MiXCR and lists one record per CDR3 protein. The table has about 68,000 distinct CDR3 sequences, more than 10% seen once. The sequenced material came from whole blood. The receptors were gathered from an adult who was a healthcare worker with PCR-confirmed SARS-CoV-2 infection or an uninfected control (not recorded which).

The chain links TRBV20-1 to TRBJ1-2, with unresolved D. Germline V gene sequence: CDR1 DFQATT, CDR2 SNEGSKA (reference sequence). This CDR3 comprises 14 residues. V was shortened by 0 bases and J by 4 bases, with 12 bases between the two germline ends. The CDR3 DNA follows: TGCAGTGCTAGAGATTCCGGGTCCTCCTATGGCTACACCTTC. Translation: CSARDSGSSYGYTF.

The chain carries TRBV2 and TRBJ2-1; TRBD2 matches 9 bases. The CDR3 spans 15 residues. From germline, CDR1 is SNHLY and CDR2 FYNNEI. The ends lost 6 bases at V and 0 bases at J; junction bases unmatched: 3. CDR3 nucleotides: TGTGCCAGCAGGAGCGGGGGGAACTCCTACAATGAGCAGTTCTTC. Its translation is CASRSGGNSYNEQFF.

This clonotype was recorded many times. The chain recombines TRBV6-2 or TRBV6-3 with TRBJ2-5, with a tentative D call TRBD2 (6 bases). The CDR3 contains 15 residues. Trimming took 7 bases from V and 2 from J, leaving 17 bases between them. From germline, CDR1 is MNHEY and CDR2 SVGEGT. CDR3 in amino acids: CASNLSGGKQETQYF. The CDR3 nucleotides are TGTGCCAGCAACTTGTCCGGGGGAAAACAAGAGACCCAGTACTTC.

The chain joins TRBV18 to TRBJ2-5; D ambiguous. This CDR3 comprises 14 residues. Trimming removed 0 bases at V and 4 bases at J, with 9 bases between. Per germline, CDR1 KGHSH and CDR2 LQKENI. CDR3 region: CASSPPYGRETQYF. CDR3 in DNA: TGTGCCAGCTCACCACCTTATGGTAGAGAGACCCAGTACTTC.

The chain recombines TRBV28 with TRBJ2-3, with 8 positions matching TRBD1. Unmatched junction bases numbered 12, after V lost 7 bases and J lost 3 bases. Germline V gene lookup returns CDR1 MDHEN and CDR2 SYDVKM. The CDR3 is made up of 16 amino acids. The CDR3, as DNA: TGTGCCAGCACTATAACCCCGCACAGGGGGACAGATACGCAGTATTTT. This sequence encodes CASTITPHRGTDTQYF.

This clonotype was seen ten or more times. This chain connects TRBV7-2 to TRBJ1-3; D ambiguous. The germline V and J ends were trimmed by 0 bases and 0 bases, with 9 bases remaining between them. CDR3 length: 16 residues. In germline, CDR1 is SGHTA, CDR2 FQGNSA. The CDR3: CASSLASGTSGNTIYF. In nucleotides, the CDR3 is TGTGCCAGCAGCTTAGCTTCCGGAACCTCTGGAAACACCATATATTTT.

This clonotype was seen a few times. Its ends do not fully match the called genes, so a read error is possible. The rearrangement joins TRBV9 to TRBJ1-1; D unclear. The CDR3 has 13 amino acids. In germline, CDR1 is SGDLS, CDR2 YYNGEE. The CDR3 loop is CDSSVVGNTEAFF. In DNA, the CDR3 is TGTGACAGCAGCGTAGTAGGGAACACTGAAGCTTTCTTT. The variable domain in full, completed from reference TRBV9 and TRBJ1-1, reads DSGVTQTPKHLITATGQRVTLRCSPRSGDLSVYWYQQSLDQGLQFLIQYYNGEERAKGNILERFSAQQFPDLHSELNLSSLELGDSALYFCDSSVVGNTEAFFGQGTRLTVV.

This clonotype was counted between two and nine times. The chain carries TRBV2 and TRBJ2-7, with TRBD1 identical over 8 bases. The junction had 11 bases not matched to a gene; V was cut back by 3 bases and J by 4 bases. Looked up from germline, CDR1 is SNHLY and CDR2 is FYNNEI. The CDR3 spans 16 residues. CDR3 in DNA: TGTGCCAGCAGTGATTTCGACTGGGACAGGAGTTACGAGCAGTACTTC. This gives the protein CASSDFDWDRSYEQYF.

The table lists this clonotype with a few counts. The J gene is TRBJ2-3, the V gene TRBV7-2, with a possible D match to TRBD2 (5 bases). Per the germline V gene, CDR1 is SGHTA and CDR2 is FQGNSA. This CDR3 spans 13 amino acids. V lost 5 bases to trimming and J lost 7 bases, with 13 bases between them. CDR3 residues: CASSRLRVYTQYF. CDR3 in DNA: TGTGCCAGCAGCCGCTTGCGGGTGTATACGCAGTATTTT.

CDR3 coding DNA: TGCGCCAGCAGCTTGGAGTGGGGGTTGAACACTGAAGCTTTCTTT. Residues: CASSLEWGLNTEAFF. The J gene is TRBJ1-1, the V gene TRBV5-1; tentatively, D is TRBD1 (5 bases). This CDR3 has 15 amino acids. The germline V gene has CDR1 SGHRS and CDR2 YFSETQ. The germline V and J ends were trimmed by 0 bases and 0 bases, with 9 bases remaining between them. The complete variable domain, with remaining parts taken from reference TRBV5-1 and TRBJ1-1, reads KAGVTQTPRYLIKTRGQQVTLSCSPISGHRSVSWYQQTPGQGLQFLFEYFSETQRNKGNFPGRFSGRQFSNSRSEMNVSTLELGDSALYLCASSLEWGLNTEAFFGQGTRLTVV.

In its sample, this clonotype was seen many times. V usage is TRBV5-1 and J usage is TRBJ2-7; TRBD1 aligns across 7 bases. V was pared by 0 bases and J by 2 bases, with 2 bases of the junction left unmatched. Germline CDR1 is SGHRS and CDR2 is YFSETQ. The CDR3 contains 14 residues. The CDR3 sequence is CASSLGQGPYEQYF. CDR3 nucleotide sequence: TGCGCCAGCAGCTTGGGACAGGGCCCCTACGAGCAGTACTTC. Drawing the rest from reference TRBV5-1 and TRBJ2-7, the complete variable domain is KAGVTQTPRYLIKTRGQQVTLSCSPISGHRSVSWYQQTPGQGLQFLFEYFSETQRNKGNFPGRFSGRQFSNSRSEMNVSTLELGDSALYLCASSLGQGPYEQYFGPGTRLTVT.

This clonotype was picked up a small number of times. The gene calls are TRBV7-9 and TRBJ2-5; D is unclear. The ends were cut back, 5 bases at V and 4 bases at J, with 14 bases in the middle. There are 14 residues in the CDR3. Germline V gene lookup returns CDR1 SEHNR and CDR2 FQNEAQ (reference sequence). The CDR3 reads CASSISRARETQYF. In nucleotides, the CDR3 is TGTGCCAGCAGCATCTCTAGGGCACGAGAGACCCAGTACTTC.

This clonotype was seen at least ten times. The CDR3 here is CASSQQSGGVYNEQFF. CDR3 bases: TGCGCCAGCAGCCAGCAAAGCGGGGGAGTTTACAATGAGCAGTTCTTC. V gene TRBV4-3 combines with J gene TRBJ2-1; 8 bases are a match to TRBD2. The length of the CDR3 is 16 residues. CDR1 is LGHNA, CDR2 YSLEER, per germline. After removal of 3 bases from V and 4 bases from J, the junction contained 8 bases not matched to a gene.

This clonotype was recorded many times. The chain links TRBV9 to TRBJ2-7; D call uncertain. The germline gives CDR1 SGDLS, CDR2 YYNGEE. This CDR3 contains 14 residues. V was shortened by 0 bases and J by 0 bases, with 7 bases between the two germline ends. In DNA form, the CDR3 reads TGTGCCAGCAGCGTAGTGGGCAGCTCCTACGAGCAGTACTTC. Translated: CASSVVGSSYEQYF.

A few counts support this clonotype. The chain couples TRBV29-1 to TRBJ1-2; D possibly corresponds to TRBD1 (6 bases). Deletions cut 7 bases from V and 4 bases from J, with 37 bases between. This CDR3 contains 20 residues. The V gene's germline CDR1 is SQVTM and CDR2 ANQGSEA. Here the CDR3 reads CSAGGGGARFRVEDSYGYTF. The DNA of the CDR3 is TGCAGCGCCGGCGGGGGTGGAGCTCGTTTTCGGGTGGAGGACAGCTATGGCTACACCTTC.

V gene TRBV3-1 combines with J gene TRBJ1-2; unclear D gene. The CDR3 runs 14 residues. Trimming stripped 1 base from V and 2 bases from J, with 8 bases between. Germline V gene data show CDR1 as LGHDT and CDR2 as YNNKEL (reference sequence). The CDR3 sequence is CASSQAAVNYGYTF. The CDR3 DNA is TGTGCCAGCAGCCAAGCTGCAGTCAACTATGGCTACACCTTC.

This clonotype was seen more than once but under ten times. The V gene is TRBV7-2, the J gene TRBJ2-5; 15 positions match TRBD2. This CDR3 region has 17 residues. Trimming removed 5 bases from V and 3 bases from J; junction bases left unmatched: 7. Germline CDR1 and CDR2: SGHTA and FQGNSA. The CDR3 region is CASSPGLAGGREETQYF. In nucleotides, the CDR3 is TGTGCCAGCAGCCCCGGACTAGCGGGGGGGCGGGAAGAGACCCAGTACTTC.

This clonotype was recorded a few times. This chain connects TRBV7-6 to TRBJ2-7; D possibly corresponds to TRBD2 (7 bases). The CDR3 length is 15 residues. Germline V gene lookup returns CDR1 SGHVS and CDR2 FNYEAQ. V was pared by 3 bases and J by 2 bases, with 14 bases between. CDR3 sequence: CASSFGGAATYEQYF. Here the CDR3 DNA reads TGTGCCAGCAGCTTTGGGGGGGCGGCTACCTACGAGCAGTACTTC.

This clonotype has at least ten counts. The J gene is TRBJ2-7, the V gene TRBV3-1, with 7 bases aligning to TRBD2. V lost 3 bases to trimming and J lost 3 bases; unmatched junction nucleotides: 5. CDR3 size: 14 residues. Germline CDR1 reads LGHDT; CDR2 reads YNNKEL (reference sequence). Here the CDR3 reads CASSHWAGDYEQYF. CDR3 DNA sequence: TGTGCCAGCAGCCACTGGGCGGGGGACTACGAGCAGTACTTC.

CDR3 nucleotide sequence: TGTGCCAGCAGCTTAGTTCTGGGGATGCTAGCATCCTACGAGCAGTACTTC. It translates to CASSLVLGMLASYEQYF. The V call is TRBV7-9, the J call TRBJ2-7, with TRBD2 as a possible D gene (5 bases). CDR1 and CDR2 from the germline V gene are SEHNR and FQNEAQ (reference sequence). V lost 1 base, J lost 1 base, and 17 bases lay in between. There are 17 residues in the CDR3.

This clonotype was detected many times. The V call is TRBV7-9, the J call TRBJ2-5, with D unresolved. V was shortened by 4 bases and J by 0 bases, with 3 bases between the two germline ends. The V gene's germline CDR1 is SEHNR and CDR2 FQNEAQ (reference sequence). The length of the CDR3 is 12 residues. CDR3 bases: TGTGCCAGCAGCTACGACCAAGAGACCCAGTACTTC. As protein: CASSYDQETQYF.

This clonotype was counted a few times. CDR3 in DNA: TGCAGTGCTTCGGGACTAGCGGGCTACAATGAGCAGTTCTTC. Translated, it gives CSASGLAGYNEQFF. V usage is TRBV20-1 and J usage is TRBJ2-1; 12 nucleotides line up with TRBD2. Germline trimming cut 5 bases from V and 3 bases from J; bases unmatched to any gene: 2. This CDR3 is built from 14 residues. The V gene's germline CDR1 is DFQATT and CDR2 SNEGSKA (reference sequence).

This clonotype has a count of ten or more. The V call is TRBV11-3, the J call TRBJ1-1; D call uncertain. Germline CDR1 is SGHNT and CDR2 is YENEEA. The germline V and J ends were trimmed by 1 base and 2 bases, with 8 bases remaining between them. The CDR3 spans 14 residues. CDR3 sequence (DNA): TGTGCCAGCAGCTTAGGGCACCCCAACACTGAAGCTTTCTTT. It is translated as CASSLGHPNTEAFF.

The V call is TRBV27, the J call TRBJ2-5; 12 bases fit TRBD2. V gave up 6 bases and J gave up 1 base; unmatched junction bases: 3. The germline CDR1 and CDR2 sequences are MNHEY and SMNVEV (reference sequence). The CDR3 contains 15 residues. DNA for the CDR3: TGTGCCAGCAGCGGACTAGCGGGGTCCCAAGAGACCCAGTACTTC. Translation: CASSGLAGSQETQYF.